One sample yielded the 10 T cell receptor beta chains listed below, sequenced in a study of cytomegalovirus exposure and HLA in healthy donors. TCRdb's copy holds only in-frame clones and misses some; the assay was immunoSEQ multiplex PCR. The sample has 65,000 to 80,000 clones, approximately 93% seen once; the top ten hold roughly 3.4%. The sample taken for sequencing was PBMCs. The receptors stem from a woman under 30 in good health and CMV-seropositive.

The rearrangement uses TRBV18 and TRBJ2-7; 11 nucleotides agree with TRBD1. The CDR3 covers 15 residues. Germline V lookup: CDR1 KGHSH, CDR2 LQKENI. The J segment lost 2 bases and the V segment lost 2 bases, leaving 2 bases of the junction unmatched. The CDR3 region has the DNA TGTGCCAGCTCACCAAGGACAGGGGGCACCTACGAGCAGTACTTC. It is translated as CASSPRTGGTYEQYF.

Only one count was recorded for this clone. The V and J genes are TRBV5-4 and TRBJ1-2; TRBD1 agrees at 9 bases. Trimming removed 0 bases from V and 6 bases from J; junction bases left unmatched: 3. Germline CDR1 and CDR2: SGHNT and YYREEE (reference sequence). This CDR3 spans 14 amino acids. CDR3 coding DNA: TGTGCCAGCAGCTTGGGAGGACAGGGGAATGGCTACACCTTC. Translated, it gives CASSLGGQGNGYTF.

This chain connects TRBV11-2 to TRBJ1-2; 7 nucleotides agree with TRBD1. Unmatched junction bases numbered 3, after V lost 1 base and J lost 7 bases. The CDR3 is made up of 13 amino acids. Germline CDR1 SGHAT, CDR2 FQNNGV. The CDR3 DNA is TGTGCCAGCAGCTTAGTAGGGGGCTCTGGCTACACCTTC. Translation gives CASSLVGGSGYTF.

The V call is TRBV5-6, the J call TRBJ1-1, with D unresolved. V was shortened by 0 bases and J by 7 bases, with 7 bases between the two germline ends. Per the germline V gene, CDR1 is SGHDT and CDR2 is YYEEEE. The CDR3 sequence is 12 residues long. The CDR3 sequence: CASSLGRFEAFF. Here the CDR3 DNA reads TGTGCCAGCAGCTTGGGGAGGTTTGAAGCTTTCTTT. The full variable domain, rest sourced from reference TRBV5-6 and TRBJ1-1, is DAGVTQSPTHLIKTRGQQVTLRCSPKSGHDTVSWYQQALGQGPQFIFQYYEEEERQRGNFPDRFSGHQFPNYSSELNVNALLLGDSALYLCASSLGRFEAFFGQGTRLTVV.

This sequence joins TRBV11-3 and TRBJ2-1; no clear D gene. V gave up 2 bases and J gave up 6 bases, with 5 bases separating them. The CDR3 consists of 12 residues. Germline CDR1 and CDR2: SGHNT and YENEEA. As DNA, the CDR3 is TGTGCCAGCAGCTTATTGAGCAATGAGCAGTTCTTC. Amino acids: CASSLLSNEQFF.

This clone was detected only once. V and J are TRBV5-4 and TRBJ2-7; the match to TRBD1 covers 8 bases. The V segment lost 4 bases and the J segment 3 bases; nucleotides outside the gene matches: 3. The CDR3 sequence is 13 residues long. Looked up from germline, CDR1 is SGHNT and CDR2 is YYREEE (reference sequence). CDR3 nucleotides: TGTGCCAGCAGCGTAGGGACAGGCTACGAGCAGTACTTC. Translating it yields CASSVGTGYEQYF.

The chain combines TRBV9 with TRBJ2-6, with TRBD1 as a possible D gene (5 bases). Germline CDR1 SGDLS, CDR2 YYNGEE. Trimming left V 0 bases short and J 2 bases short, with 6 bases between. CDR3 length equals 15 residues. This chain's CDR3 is CASSVGGAGANVLTF. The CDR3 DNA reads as TGTGCCAGCAGCGTAGGGGGCGCTGGGGCCAACGTCCTGACTTTC. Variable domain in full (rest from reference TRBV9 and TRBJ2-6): DSGVTQTPKHLITATGQRVTLRCSPRSGDLSVYWYQQSLDQGLQFLIQYYNGEERAKGNILERFSAQQFPDLHSELNLSSLELGDSALYFCASSVGGAGANVLTFGAGSRLTVL.

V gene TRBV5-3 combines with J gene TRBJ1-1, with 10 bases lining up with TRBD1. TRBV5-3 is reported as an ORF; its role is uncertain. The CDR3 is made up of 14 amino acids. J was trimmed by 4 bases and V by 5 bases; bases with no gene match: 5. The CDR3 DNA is TGTGCCAGAAGGGTTGGACAGGGGGTCACTGAAGCTTTCTTT. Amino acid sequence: CARRVGQGVTEAFF.

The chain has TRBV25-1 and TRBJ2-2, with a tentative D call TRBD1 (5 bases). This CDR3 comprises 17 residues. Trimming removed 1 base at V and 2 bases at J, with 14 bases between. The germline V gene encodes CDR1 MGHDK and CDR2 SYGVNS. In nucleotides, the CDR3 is TGTGCCAGCAGTGAATCGTTAGACAGTACAAACACCGGGGAGCTGTTTTTT. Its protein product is CASSESLDSTNTGELFF.

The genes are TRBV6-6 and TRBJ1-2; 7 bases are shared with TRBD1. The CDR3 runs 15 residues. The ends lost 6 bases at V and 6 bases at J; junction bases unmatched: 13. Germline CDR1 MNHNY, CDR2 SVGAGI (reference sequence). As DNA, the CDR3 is TGTGCCAGCAGCCGTCCCTCCCAGGGGGTGAATGGCTACACCTTC. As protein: CASSRPSQGVNGYTF.